This T cell receptor (beta chain) came from a study of blood T cells in healthy people across ages. Findings of the study overall: Among T cells, TCR beta diversity per million cells dropped roughly linearly as age rose.

As for this clonotype: Its target is not known.

Primed by a sample-barcoded 5' primer and a J-beta primer mix, a second PCR proceeded for roughly 6 to 12 cycles. TCRdb independently ran MiXCR on the 5' RACE reads; one entry per CDR3 protein. The sample records 850,000 to 1,000,000 distinct CDR3 sequences, around 54% being singletons. Germline V gives CDR1 ENHRY, CDR2 SYGVKD. Deletions cut 4 bases from V and 3 bases from J, with 10 bases between. This CDR3 region has 14 residues. This chain joins TRBV10-3 and TRBJ1-5; maybe TRBD1 (6 bases). The receptor's source is a woman aged 60-70 years in good health. The sample consisted of blood. CDR3 residues: CAISGQVSNQPQHF. CDR3 DNA sequence: TGTGCCATCAGTGGACAGGTCTCCAATCAGCCCCAGCATTTT.